What follows describes a single T cell receptor beta chain. This clonotype was recorded at least ten times. The antigen it binds to is not known. Base qualities are not recorded, but no much larger clone differs from it by a single base. After removal of 6 bases from V and 11 bases from J, the junction retains 15 bases not matched to a gene. The CDR1 and CDR2 encoded by the germline V gene are SNHLY and FYNNEI. The CDR3 sequence holds 15 residues, the cysteine and phenylalanine included. The sequence is cut down to CDR3 DNA, 45 bases in frame from base 1. This sample was included in a study of T cells in Graves' hyperthyroidism and ophthalmopathy (dated by TCRdb to between 2018 and 2021). Turning to the overall study: Peripheral blood samples were taken at initial diagnosis, before any treatment was given. After sampling, hyperthyroidism patients received methimazole starting at 30 mg daily, and ophthalmopathy patients received high-dose intravenous methylprednisolone. The roughly 94 discovery patients were randomly split 7:3 into training and test sets. The study also compared thyroid tissue and blood T-cell repertoires from a handful of Graves' hyperthyroidism patients. To identify TCR V-J signatures that set the groups apart, the researchers used a discovery cohort of 95 to 100 patients, made up of roughly 45 with Graves' ophthalmopathy and 55 to 65 with stable Graves' hyperthyroidism. Prospective prediction of ophthalmopathy was tested in an independent validation cohort consisting of roughly 20 hyperthyroidism patients and some 17 patients who later progressed to ophthalmopathy. The paper reports TCR Vbeta CDR3 sequencing of approximately 140 peripheral blood samples: approximately 43 ophthalmopathy, fewer than 85 hyperthyroidism and 17 progressor patients.

TCR beta CDR3 regions were amplified from RNA transcripts. For the first round of RT-PCR on the TCR CDR3, the HTBI primer set was used together with the Qiagen OneStep RT-PCR kit. A second multiplex PCR round built the libraries, followed by size selection and purification. Libraries were sequenced paired-end with 100 bp reads on an Illumina HiSeq2000. As for how the authors treated the data: SOAPnuke was used to process the raw data, throwing out any read that contained adapters or uncalled bases, had a mean Phred below 15, or lacked an exact constant-primer or identifier match. High-quality paired reads were merged with COPE v1.2.5, and unique nucleotide sequences were defined as clonotypes. Clonotypes were aligned to IMGT TRBV, TRBD and TRBJ reference segments using MiTCR v1.1. Only V-J combinations with frequency above 0.0001, covering about 99% of repertoires, were analysed. The TCS score was defined as F50 (clonal expansion) divided by E x V (chaos), with BLOSUM62-based TCRdist calculated between CDR3 peptides within each V-J. Welch's t-statistics and random forest reduced around 510 V-J features to fewer than 15, which were used in a naive Bayes classifier (R e1071). TCRdb handled the public reads itself, with Q25 trimming in fastp and clone calling in MiXCR, and kept productive beta chains. Rows are combined by CDR3 protein, so each entry shows the most common genes and DNA. TCRdb's processing, not the study's, gives the V and J calls here. Counted in this sample were 330,000 or so distinct CDR3 sequences; roughly a fifth of them appeared once. The ten largest clonotypes hold approximately 35% of the sample.

General findings and caveats noted by the study authors: A model built on a 13 V-J signature distinguished ophthalmopathy from stable hyperthyroidism, reaching roughly 88% sensitivity and under 84% specificity in cross-validation and 80%/75% in testing. Most expanded thyroid clonotypes (frequency above 0.001) were also found in blood, which suggests that blood repertoires may mirror thyroid immune responses. In validation, the model predicted progression to ophthalmopathy a median of roughly 6.5 months before onset, with over 60% sensitivity and more than 72% specificity. No statistical method was used to fix the sample size in advance, and group allocation was not hidden from the investigators.

Ophthalmopathy patients had moderately to severely active disease, Clinical Activity Score of at least 3, NOSPECS grade of at least 4, and duration under 3 months. Any patient with an uncontrolled infection, another autoimmune disease, pregnancy or lactation was excluded. Diagnoses were based on clinical symptoms, serum thyroxine and TRAb, thyroid ultrasound and orbital computed tomography. Ficoll-Paque density gradient centrifugation was used to isolate PBMCs from about 10 ml of fresh peripheral blood. Total RNA was extracted with Trizol reagent, and quality was checked on an Agilent 2100 Bioanalyzer.

The TCR originated in a man aged 50-59 years with Graves' ophthalmopathy. Sequenced material: blood. The V and J genes are TRBV2 and TRBJ1-4, and 7 junction bases match TRBD1. The nucleotides are TGTGCCAGCAGGCGAGGAAACAGGGGATCAGATAAACTGTTTTTT. This translates into CASRRGNRGSDKLFF.